The 10 T cell receptor beta chains below come from one sample, sequenced in a study of patients and donors after allogeneic stem cell transplantation. TCRdb processed the RT-PCR reads anew with MiXCR; each CDR3 protein has one entry. The table has 70,000 to 85,000 distinct CDR3 sequences, about a quarter seen once. What was sequenced was blood, either unsorted or a sorted T cell fraction (not recorded which). These receptors all stem from a human donor who was either an allogeneic HSCT recipient or a stem cell or donor lymphocyte infusion donor (not recorded which). It is not recorded whose cells these are; they may come from a transplant donor.

The gene calls are TRBV12-3 or TRBV12-4 and TRBJ2-2; 10 nucleotides match TRBD2. This CDR3 comprises 17 residues. The V gene end was trimmed by 2 bases and the J gene end by 5 bases; junction bases not matched to a gene: 8. In nucleotides, the CDR3 is TGTGCCAGCAGTTTATTGGCTAGCGGGAGCCAAACCGGGGAGCTGTTTTTT. Translated, it gives CASSLLASGSQTGELFF.

Concerning this clonotype itself: The junction departs from germline at one end; a sequencing error may be responsible. This chain uses TRBV2 with TRBJ2-2, with 7 bases that match TRBD1. CDR3 size: 15 residues. Germline V gene lookup returns CDR1 SNHLY and CDR2 FYNNEI. The CDR3 sequence: CASKPRQGNTGKLFF. For the CDR3, the DNA is TGTGCCAGCAAGCCGCGACAGGGAAACACCGGGAAGCTGTTTTTT.

The CDR3, as DNA: TGCAGTGCCAGGAAGTTGCCCGAAAACACCATATATTTT. Translation gives CSARKLPENTIYF. This chain uses TRBV20-1 with TRBJ1-3, with unresolved D. V lost 6 bases and J lost 6, with 15 bases in between. The germline V gene encodes CDR1 DFQATT and CDR2 SNEGSKA (reference sequence). The CDR3 totals 13 residues.

This clonotype was observed many times. The V gene is TRBV7-2, the J gene TRBJ1-5; 7 bases are shared with TRBD1. The CDR3 runs 18 residues. Trimming removed 5 bases from V and 1 base from J; junction bases left unmatched: 14. CDR1 and CDR2 from the germline V gene are SGHTA and FQGNSA. The CDR3 spells CASSNRGTAMKSNQPQHF. The CDR3 DNA is TGTGCCAGCAGCAATAGGGGGACAGCAATGAAAAGCAATCAGCCCCAGCATTTT.

This clonotype was observed a few times. This sequence joins TRBV15 and TRBJ2-3; D gene ambiguous. The CDR3 is 13 residues long. The V gene's germline CDR1 is LNHNV and CDR2 YYDKDF (reference sequence). The V and J ends lost 4 bases and 3 bases respectively, with 8 bases between them. CDR3 DNA sequence: TGTGCCACCAGCAAAGGGCAGACAGATACGCAGTATTTT. It specifies CATSKGQTDTQYF.

This chain joins TRBV18 and TRBJ2-3, with 10 positions matching TRBD2. The germline V gene encodes CDR1 KGHSH and CDR2 LQKENI. CDR3 length: 16 amino acids. Trimming cost V 3 bases and J 2 bases; bases outside gene matches: 5. Here the CDR3 DNA reads TGTGCCAGCTCACCGTCTAGCGGGGGCCACACAGATACGCAGTATTTT. Its translation: CASSPSSGGHTDTQYF.

This clonotype has just a few counts. The chain has TRBV3-1 and TRBJ2-3; possibly TRBD2 for D (6 bases). V was clipped by 3 bases and J by 4 bases, with 14 bases between them. This CDR3 is built from 15 residues. The germline V gene encodes CDR1 LGHDT and CDR2 YNNKEL (reference sequence). Here the CDR3 DNA reads TGTGCCAGCAGCCAGGGAATCGGAGGGGCAGATACGCAGTATTTT. This encodes CASSQGIGGADTQYF.

The J gene is TRBJ1-2, the V gene TRBV4-2; no reliable D call. V lost 2 bases and J lost 2, with 12 bases in between. This CDR3 spans 15 amino acids. Germline V lookup: CDR1 LGHNA, CDR2 YNFKEQ. The DNA for the CDR3 is TGTGCCAGCAGCCAAACTAGGACTCAGAACTATGGCTACACCTTC. Translation gives CASSQTRTQNYGYTF.

The chain couples TRBV20-1 to TRBJ1-5, with a weak D call TRBD1 (6 bases). CDR3 length: 15 amino acids. V shed 3 bases and J shed 0 bases, with 12 bases lying between them. Germline V CDR1 and CDR2: DFQATT, SNEGSKA (reference sequence). DNA of the CDR3: TGCAGTGCTAGCCGGGGACATCCTAGCAATCAGCCCCAGCATTTT. Translating it yields CSASRGHPSNQPQHF.

This chain connects TRBV7-4 to TRBJ1-1; weak D call: TRBD1 (5 bases). Trimming stripped 4 bases from V and 6 bases from J, with 15 bases between. The CDR3 consists of 14 residues. Germline V gene data show CDR1 as SGHVT and CDR2 as SQSDAQ. In DNA form, the CDR3 reads TGTGCCAGCAGCTCCGGGACGCAAATGGCTGAAGCTTTCTTT. Residues: CASSSGTQMAEAFF.